Below are 11 T cell receptor beta chains sequenced from a single sample in a study of blood T cell repertoires in COVID-19. TCRdb's copy holds only in-frame clones and misses some; the assay was immunoSEQ multiplex PCR. The sample lists some 76,000 clones; 90% were seen once. Sequences were obtained from peripheral blood. The receptors were gathered from a woman between 18 and 29 years old with acute or convalescent COVID-19.

The CDR3 sequence is CASSSPGQGHGYTF. CDR3 bases: TGCGCCAGCAGTTCCCCGGGACAAGGGCATGGCTACACCTTC. The chain couples TRBV4-1 to TRBJ1-2, with a tentative D call TRBD1 (6 bases). CDR3 length equals 14 residues. CDR1 is MGHRA, CDR2 YSYEKL, per germline. Trimming took 6 bases from V and 6 from J, leaving 17 bases between them.

The chain has TRBV6-5 and TRBJ2-5; D possibly corresponds to TRBD2 (6 bases). V was clipped by 2 bases and J by 13 bases, with 14 bases between them. Germline-derived CDR1 and CDR2 are MNHEY and SVGAGI. The CDR3 contains 12 residues. CDR3 loop: CASSYPGLPAYF. The CDR3 DNA reads as TGTGCCAGCAGTTACCCGGGACTCCCGGCGTACTTC.

The rearrangement links TRBV6-6 to TRBJ1-1, with 8 bases lining up with TRBD1. The junction had 8 bases not matched to a gene; V was cut back by 6 bases and J by 2 bases. Germline loops: CDR1 MNHNY, CDR2 SVGAGI (reference sequence). The CDR3 has 15 amino acids. The CDR3 reads CASRGQGGPNTEAFF. CDR3 in DNA: TGTGCCAGCAGAGGACAGGGCGGGCCAAACACTGAAGCTTTCTTT.

This chain connects TRBV7-9 to TRBJ2-3; 16 bases line up with TRBD2. CDR3 length: 18 residues. Losses at the gene ends were 4 bases for V and 4 bases for J; bases not matched to a gene: 8. Per germline, CDR1 SEHNR and CDR2 FQNEAQ (reference sequence). CDR3 in DNA: TGTGCCAGCAGCTCCAATGGGGGACTAGCGGGAGGGCCAGATACGCAGTATTTT. Protein product: CASSSNGGLAGGPDTQYF.

The chain couples TRBV4-3 to TRBJ2-2; weak D call: TRBD2 (7 bases). The V gene's germline CDR1 is LGHNA and CDR2 YSLEER. V shed 0 bases and J shed 6 bases, with 20 bases lying between them. CDR3 length: 18 residues. CDR3 protein: CASSQEWRGGEPSGELFF. The CDR3 coding sequence is TGCGCCAGCAGCCAAGAATGGAGGGGGGGCGAGCCTTCCGGGGAGCTGTTTTTT.

This clone showed up just a few times. The V call is TRBV6-5, the J call TRBJ1-2, with D possibly matching TRBD1 (5 bases). V lost 11 bases and J 8 bases, leaving 15 bases between the germline ends. This CDR3 spans 11 amino acids. Germline CDR1 reads MNHEY; CDR2 reads SVGAGI. The CDR3 sequence is CAGASMYGYTF. The CDR3 coding sequence is TGTGCCGGGGCTTCGATGTACGGCTACACCTTC.

This clone was recorded only once. The chain uses TRBV4-2 and TRBJ2-3, with 9 bases fitting TRBD2. Germline-derived CDR1 and CDR2 are LGHNA and YNFKEQ. V was clipped by 1 base and J by 2 bases; unmatched bases: 7. The CDR3 runs 17 residues. The chain's CDR3 is CASSQGGLAHVTDTQYF. The CDR3 DNA reads TGTGCCAGCAGCCAAGGGGGACTAGCACACGTCACAGATACGCAGTATTTT.

This chain joins TRBV6-5 and TRBJ2-7, with D unclear. This CDR3 has 16 amino acids. V lost 0 bases to trimming and J lost 0 bases, with 12 bases between them. Per germline, CDR1 MNHEY and CDR2 SVGAGI. The CDR3 region is CASSYSSLGLSYEQYF. In DNA form, the CDR3 reads TGTGCCAGCAGTTACTCCTCCCTGGGCCTCTCCTACGAGCAGTACTTC.

The V call is TRBV28, the J call TRBJ2-7; 8 bases are shared with TRBD1. Germline loops: CDR1 MDHEN, CDR2 SYDVKM. There are 13 residues in the CDR3. J lost 5 bases, V lost 7 bases, and 7 bases had no gene match. CDR3 sequence reads: CASTQDREDEQYF. CDR3 coding DNA: TGTGCCAGCACCCAGGACAGGGAGGACGAGCAGTACTTC.

This clone came up a few times. The rearrangement uses TRBV7-9 and TRBJ1-2; tentatively, D is TRBD1 (6 bases). V was shortened by 8 bases and J by 4 bases, with 8 bases between the two germline ends. Germline values: CDR1 SEHNR, CDR2 FQNEAQ (reference sequence). The CDR3 loop spans 11 amino acids. CDR3 sequence (DNA): TGTGCCAGCGGGGGGGCCTATGGCTACACCTTC. Encoded protein: CASGGAYGYTF.

The J gene is TRBJ1-1, the V gene TRBV6-6; 10 nucleotides align to TRBD1. Losses at the gene ends were 4 bases for V and 5 bases for J; bases not matched to a gene: 4. Germline V lookup: CDR1 MNHNY, CDR2 SVGAGI (reference sequence). This CDR3 comprises 14 residues. CDR3 DNA: TGTGCCAGCAGTTCGACAGGGGGCCATACTGAAGCTTTCTTT. Translation: CASSSTGGHTEAFF.